These 21 T cell receptor beta chains came from one sample sequenced in a study of shared clonotypes between healthy human individuals. Some clones are missing from TCRdb's copy, which holds only in-frame ones; the method was immunoSEQ multiplex PCR. The sample lists some 1,100,000 clones, around 78% occurring once. Sequencing input: memory CD4+ T cells from PBMCs. Subset noted: CD45RA-negative fraction. These receptors were taken from a man younger than 35 in good health. Some clones in this sample may be carry-over from other donors' samples.

This sequence joins TRBV28 and TRBJ1-5; D is perhaps TRBD1 (6 bases). V gave up 0 bases and J gave up 2 bases, with 14 bases separating them. CDR3 length: 17 amino acids. Germline-derived CDR1 and CDR2 are MDHEN and SYDVKM. The DNA for the CDR3 is TGTGCCAGCAGTTTATGGGGGGCGGGGGATGGCAATCAGCCCCAGCATTTT. It codes for CASSLWGAGDGNQPQHF.

The J gene is TRBJ1-4, the V gene TRBV14; unclear D gene. The CDR3 loop spans 16 amino acids. Deletions cut 1 base from V and 4 bases from J, with 13 bases between. Germline V gives CDR1 SGHDN, CDR2 FVKESK. As DNA, the CDR3 is TGTGCCAGCAGCCAAGGAGGGTCGGGATTTAATGAAAAACTGTTTTTT. It encodes CASSQGGSGFNEKLFF.

The chain employs TRBV19 and TRBJ1-2; D call uncertain. The germline gives CDR1 LNHDA, CDR2 SQIVND (reference sequence). This CDR3 has 14 amino acids. Trimming left V 3 bases short and J 4 bases short, with 12 bases between. CDR3 bases: TGTGCCAGTAGTATTGGGCGGCGGATCTATGGCTACACCTTC. This sequence encodes CASSIGRRIYGYTF.

The chain joins TRBV6-6 to TRBJ1-4; D is possibly TRBD1 (5 bases). This CDR3 comprises 13 residues. The V end lost 8 bases, the J end lost 3 bases, and 10 bases lay between the germline ends. Per germline, CDR1 MNHNY and CDR2 SVGAGI (reference sequence). For the CDR3, the DNA is TGTGCCAGCGGGAGACAGTCTAATGAAAAACTGTTTTTT. Translating it yields CASGRQSNEKLFF.

This clone was found many times. In the same sample, other DNA sequences code for this CDR3. The J gene is TRBJ2-6, the V gene TRBV5-1, with D unresolved. The germline V gene has CDR1 SGHRS and CDR2 YFSETQ. Trimming took off 3 bases at V and 1 base at J, with 8 bases between the two ends. This CDR3 spans 15 amino acids. The CDR3 spells CASSSAGSGANVLTF. The CDR3 region has the DNA TGCGCCAGCAGCTCGGCAGGTTCTGGGGCCAACGTCCTGACTTTC.

This clone was seen only a few times. CDR3 loop: CSAEVQGRYTF. CDR3 coding DNA: TGCAGTGCTGAGGTTCAGGGCCGCTACACCTTC. The rearrangement links TRBV20-1 to TRBJ1-2; maybe TRBD1 (5 bases). V lost 5 bases and J lost 9, with 13 bases in between. The CDR3 contains 11 residues. Germline V lookup: CDR1 DFQATT, CDR2 SNEGSKA (reference sequence).

Points on this clone: This CDR3 is also generated by other DNA sequences in the sample. The chain carries TRBV6-4 and TRBJ1-2, with unresolved D. This CDR3 has 12 residues. With 0 bases removed from V and 8 bases from J, the gap between germline ends came to 7 bases. Germline assignment: CDR1 MRHNA and CDR2 SNTAGT. The CDR3 is CASSDSVGGYTF. CDR3 coding DNA: TGTGCCAGCAGTGACTCGGTTGGGGGCTACACCTTC.

The sample holds a few counts of this clone. V usage is TRBV18 and J usage is TRBJ1-1; D is ambiguous. This CDR3 region has 13 residues. V was shortened by 6 bases and J by 5 bases, with 13 bases between the two germline ends. The germline V gene encodes CDR1 KGHSH and CDR2 LQKENI. CDR3 residues: CASSMAGDTEAFF. CDR3 DNA: TGTGCCAGCTCGATGGCCGGGGATACTGAAGCTTTCTTT.

As regards this clone: Other nucleotide sequences from this sample produce the same CDR3. The V gene is TRBV5-1, the J gene TRBJ2-7; D gene unclear. Trimming stripped 4 bases from V and 4 bases from J, with 6 bases between. CDR1 and CDR2 (germline): SGHRS, YFSETQ. The CDR3 has 11 residues. In DNA, the CDR3 is TGCGCCAGCAGCGAAAATTACGAGCAGTACTTC. It encodes CASSENYEQYF.

The chain recombines TRBV6-5 with TRBJ2-7, with unresolved D. Per the germline V gene, CDR1 is MNHEY and CDR2 is SVGAGI. The length of the CDR3 is 10 residues. V was pared by 6 bases and J by 7 bases, with 7 bases between. CDR3 in amino acids: CASRDGEQYF. CDR3 DNA: TGTGCCAGCAGGGATGGGGAGCAGTACTTC.

A word on this clone: The sample carries other DNA sequences with the same CDR3. J is TRBJ2-7 and V is TRBV28; 9 bases fit TRBD1. V lost 5 bases and J lost 3; bases outside the gene matches: 2. Germline lookup yields CDR1 MDHEN and CDR2 SYDVKM. This CDR3 has 13 amino acids. CDR3 loop: CASSPGQGYEQYF. DNA of the CDR3: TGTGCCAGCAGTCCGGGACAGGGCTACGAGCAGTACTTC.

This clone was detected only a few times. V is TRBV30 and J is TRBJ2-5; TRBD1 matches 8 bases. The CDR3 spans 11 residues. The V gene end was trimmed by 5 bases and the J gene end by 7 bases; junction bases not matched to a gene: 3. Germline V gives CDR1 GTSNPN, CDR2 SVGIG (reference sequence). CDR3 DNA: TGTGCCTGGGGACAGGGATTGACCCAGTACTTC. Its protein is CAWGQGLTQYF. Together with reference TRBV30 and TRBJ2-5, the CDR3 gives the full variable domain: SQTIHQWPATLVQPVGSPLSLECTVEGTSNPNLYWYRQAAGRGLQLLFYSVGIGQISSEVPQNLSASRPQDRQFILSSKKLLLSDSGFYLCAWGQGLTQYFGPGTRLLVL.

The chain uses TRBV18 and TRBJ1-2, with 7 bases matching TRBD1. Germline CDR1 and CDR2: KGHSH and LQKENI. This CDR3 has 14 amino acids. Trimming cost V 3 bases and J 7 bases; bases outside gene matches: 8. CDR3 residues: CASSPPTGAGGYTF. CDR3 coding DNA: TGTGCCAGCTCACCCCCTACAGGGGCGGGTGGCTACACCTTC.

V is TRBV9 and J is TRBJ2-3, with TRBD2 as a possible D gene (6 bases). Germline V gene sequence: CDR1 SGDLS, CDR2 YYNGEE. The CDR3 consists of 16 residues. The V and J ends lost 0 bases and 0 bases respectively, with 11 bases between them. The CDR3 region has the DNA TGTGCCAGCAGCGTAGCCACGGCGGGAAGCACAGATACGCAGTATTTT. Residues: CASSVATAGSTDTQYF. Variable domain in full (rest from reference TRBV9 and TRBJ2-3): DSGVTQTPKHLITATGQRVTLRCSPRSGDLSVYWYQQSLDQGLQFLIQYYNGEERAKGNILERFSAQQFPDLHSELNLSSLELGDSALYFCASSVATAGSTDTQYFGPGTRLTVL.

The chain joins TRBV28 to TRBJ2-1; D is ambiguous. This CDR3 is built from 11 residues. Trimming took off 4 bases at V and 8 bases at J, with 6 bases between the two ends. CDR1 is MDHEN, CDR2 SYDVKM, per germline. This chain's CDR3 is CASSSAHEQFF. CDR3 nucleotide sequence: TGTGCCAGCAGTTCGGCGCATGAGCAGTTCTTC.

In its sample, this clone was seen a few times. Other nucleotide sequences from this sample produce the same CDR3. The genes are TRBV6-1 and TRBJ1-2; 9 nucleotides align to TRBD1. The V segment lost 0 bases and the J segment 8 bases; nucleotides outside the gene matches: 7. This CDR3 is 15 amino acids long. Germline V CDR1 and CDR2: MNHNS, SASEGT. The CDR3 reads CASSEAPGQGRGYTF. Written as DNA, the CDR3 is TGTGCCAGCAGTGAAGCCCCGGGACAGGGAAGAGGCTACACCTTC.

This chain links TRBV18 with TRBJ2-5; 13 bases line up with TRBD2. The CDR3 contains 15 residues. The V and J ends lost 4 bases and 2 bases, in that order; junction bases with no gene match: 1. Germline V gene lookup returns CDR1 KGHSH and CDR2 LQKENI. This CDR3 reads CASSLGLAGQETQYF. The CDR3 coding sequence is TGTGCCAGCTCACTGGGACTAGCGGGGCAAGAGACCCAGTACTTC.

Comments on this clone: Additional DNA sequences in this sample encode the identical CDR3. V and J are TRBV7-9 and TRBJ2-7; D ambiguous. Germline assignment: CDR1 SEHNR and CDR2 FQNEAQ (reference sequence). V lost 2 bases and J lost 3, with 5 bases in between. The length of the CDR3 is 12 residues. CDR3 protein: CASSLSSYEQYF. The CDR3 nucleotides are TGTGCCAGCAGCTTATCCAGCTACGAGCAGTACTTC.

The rearrangement links TRBV7-6 to TRBJ2-5; D not resolved. Between the trimmed V and J ends, which lost 4 bases and 3 bases, there was a span of 3 bases. This CDR3 has 11 residues. Germline V CDR1 and CDR2: SGHVS, FNYEAQ. This CDR3 reads CASSWEETQYF. The CDR3 nucleotides are TGTGCCAGCAGCTGGGAAGAGACCCAGTACTTC.

This chain connects TRBV6-6 to TRBJ2-7, with TRBD2 matching 13 bases. Germline V gene data show CDR1 as MNHNY and CDR2 as SVGAGI (reference sequence). The V segment lost 5 bases and the J segment 4 bases; nucleotides outside the gene matches: 8. This CDR3 comprises 16 residues. CDR3 sequence reads: CASSGTSGRASYEQYF. CDR3 in DNA: TGTGCCAGCAGTGGAACTAGCGGGAGGGCCTCATACGAGCAGTACTTC.

The V call is TRBV27, the J call TRBJ1-5; a possible D gene is TRBD1 (5 bases). The V gene lost 3 bases and the J gene lost 7 bases, with 16 bases spanning the gap. This CDR3 contains 15 residues. CDR1 and CDR2 (germline): MNHEY, SMNVEV (reference sequence). CDR3 amino acids: CASSFGGLRHQPQHF. The CDR3 DNA follows: TGTGCCAGCAGTTTTGGGGGACTCAGGCACCAGCCCCAGCATTTT.